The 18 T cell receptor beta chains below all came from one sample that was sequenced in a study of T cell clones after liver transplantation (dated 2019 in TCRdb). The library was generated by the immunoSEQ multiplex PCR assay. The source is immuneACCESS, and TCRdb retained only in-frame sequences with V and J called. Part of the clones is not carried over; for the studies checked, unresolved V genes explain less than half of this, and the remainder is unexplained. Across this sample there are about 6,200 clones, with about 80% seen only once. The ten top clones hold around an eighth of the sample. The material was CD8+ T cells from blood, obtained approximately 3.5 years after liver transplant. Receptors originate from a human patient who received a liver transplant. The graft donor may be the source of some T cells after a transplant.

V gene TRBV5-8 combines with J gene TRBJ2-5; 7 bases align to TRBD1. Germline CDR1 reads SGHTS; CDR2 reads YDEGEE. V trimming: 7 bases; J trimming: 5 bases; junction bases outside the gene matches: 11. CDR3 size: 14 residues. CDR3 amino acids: CASPGTDPWETQYF. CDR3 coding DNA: TGTGCCAGCCCTGGGACAGATCCTTGGGAGACCCAGTACTTC.

The CDR3 region has the DNA TGCGCCAGCAGCCAATCGACAGGGGGCGCGAATGGCTACACCTTC. This translates into CASSQSTGGANGYTF. V and J are TRBV4-1 and TRBJ1-2, with TRBD1 identical over 10 bases. The V gene's germline CDR1 is MGHRA and CDR2 YSYEKL. This CDR3 comprises 15 residues. The V gene end was trimmed by 2 bases and the J gene end by 6 bases; junction bases not matched to a gene: 6.

This CDR3 is CASSYLGGGLAGELFF. DNA for the CDR3: TGTGCCAGCAGCTACCTGGGGGGTGGTTTGGCCGGGGAGCTGTTTTTT. This chain connects TRBV7-3 to TRBJ2-2, with TRBD2 as a possible D gene (6 bases). V lost 4 bases to trimming and J lost 6 bases, with 18 bases between them. The CDR3 runs 16 residues. Germline CDR1 and CDR2: SGHTA and FQGTGA. Looking up the rest from reference TRBV7-3 and TRBJ2-2 gives the full variable domain: GAGVSQTPSNKVTEKGKYVELRCDPISGHTALYWYRQSLGQGPEFLIYFQGTGAADDSGLPNDRFFAVRPEGSVSTLKIQRTERGDSAVYLCASSYLGGGLAGELFFGEGSRLTVL.

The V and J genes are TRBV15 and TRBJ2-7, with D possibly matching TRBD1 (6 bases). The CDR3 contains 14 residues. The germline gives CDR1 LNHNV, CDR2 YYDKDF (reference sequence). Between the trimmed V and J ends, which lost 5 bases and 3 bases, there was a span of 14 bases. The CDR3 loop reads CATSSTGRHYEQYF. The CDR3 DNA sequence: TGTGCCACCAGCTCTACAGGGCGCCACTACGAGCAGTACTTC. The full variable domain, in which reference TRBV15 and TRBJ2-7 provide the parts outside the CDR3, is DAMVIQNPRYQVTQFGKPVTLSCSQTLNHNVMYWYQQKSSQAPKLLFHYYDKDFNNEADTPDNFQSRRPNTSFCFLDIRSPGLGDTAMYLCATSSTGRHYEQYFGPGTRLTVT.

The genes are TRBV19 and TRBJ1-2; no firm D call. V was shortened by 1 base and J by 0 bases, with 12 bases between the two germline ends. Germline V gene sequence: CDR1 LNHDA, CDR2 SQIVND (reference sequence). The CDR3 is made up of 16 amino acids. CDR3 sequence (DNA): TGTGCCAGTAGTATAGCGGCCGACCCCTCTAACTATGGCTACACCTTC. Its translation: CASSIAADPSNYGYTF. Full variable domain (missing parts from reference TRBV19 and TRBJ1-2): DGGITQSPKYLFRKEGQNVTLSCEQNLNHDAMYWYRQDPGQGLRLIYYSQIVNDFQKGDIAEGYSVSREKKESFPLTVTSAQKNPTAFYLCASSIAADPSNYGYTFGSGTRLTVV.

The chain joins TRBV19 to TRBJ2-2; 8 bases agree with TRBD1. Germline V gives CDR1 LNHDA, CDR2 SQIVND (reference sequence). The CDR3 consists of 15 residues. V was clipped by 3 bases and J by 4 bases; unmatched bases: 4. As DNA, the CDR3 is TGTGCCAGTAGTATCATGGGGACAGGCACCGGGGAGCTGTTTTTT. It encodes CASSIMGTGTGELFF.

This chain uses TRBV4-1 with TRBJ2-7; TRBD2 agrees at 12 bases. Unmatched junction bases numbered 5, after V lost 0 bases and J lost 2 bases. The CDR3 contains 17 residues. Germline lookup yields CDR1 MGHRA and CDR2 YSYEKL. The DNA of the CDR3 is TGCGCCAGCAGCCAAGATCCTAGCGGGAGGGGAGCCTACGAGCAGTACTTC. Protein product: CASSQDPSGRGAYEQYF.

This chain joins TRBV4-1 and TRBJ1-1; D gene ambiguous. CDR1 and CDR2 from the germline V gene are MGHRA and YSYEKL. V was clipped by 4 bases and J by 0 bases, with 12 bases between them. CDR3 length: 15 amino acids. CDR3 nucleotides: TGCGCCAGCAGCCCAGCAGGATTTATGAACACTGAAGCTTTCTTT. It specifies CASSPAGFMNTEAFF.

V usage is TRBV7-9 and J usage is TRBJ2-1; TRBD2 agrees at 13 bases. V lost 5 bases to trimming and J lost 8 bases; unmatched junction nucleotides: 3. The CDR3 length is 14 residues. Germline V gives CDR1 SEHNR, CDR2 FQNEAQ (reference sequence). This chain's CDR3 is CASSPTSGRDEQFF. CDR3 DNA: TGTGCCAGCAGCCCAACTAGCGGGAGGGATGAGCAGTTCTTC.

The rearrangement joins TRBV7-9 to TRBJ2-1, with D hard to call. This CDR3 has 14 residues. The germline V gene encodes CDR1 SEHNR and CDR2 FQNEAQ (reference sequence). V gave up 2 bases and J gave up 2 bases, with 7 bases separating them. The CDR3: CASSLSLTYNEQFF. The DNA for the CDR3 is TGTGCCAGCAGCTTATCTCTTACCTACAATGAGCAGTTCTTC.

The CDR3: CASSLDWASGISDTQYF. The CDR3 bases are TGTGCCAGCAGCTTAGACTGGGCTAGCGGGATATCGGATACGCAGTATTTT. This chain uses TRBV7-8 with TRBJ2-3; 9 nucleotides align to TRBD2. Trimming removed 1 base from V and 6 bases from J; junction bases left unmatched: 11. This CDR3 is built from 17 residues. CDR1 and CDR2 from the germline V gene are SGHVS and FQNEAQ. Together with reference TRBV7-8 and TRBJ2-3, the CDR3 gives the full variable domain: GAGVSQSPRYKVAKRGQDVALRCDPISGHVSLFWYQQALGQGPEFLTYFQNEAQLDKSGLPSDRFFAERPEGSVSTLKIQRTQQEDSAVYLCASSLDWASGISDTQYFGPGTRLTVL.

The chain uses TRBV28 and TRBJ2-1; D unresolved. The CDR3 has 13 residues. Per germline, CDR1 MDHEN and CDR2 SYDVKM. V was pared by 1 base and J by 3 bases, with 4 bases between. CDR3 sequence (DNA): TGTGCCAGCAGTTTATACAGCTACAATGAGCAGTTCTTC. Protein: CASSLYSYNEQFF.

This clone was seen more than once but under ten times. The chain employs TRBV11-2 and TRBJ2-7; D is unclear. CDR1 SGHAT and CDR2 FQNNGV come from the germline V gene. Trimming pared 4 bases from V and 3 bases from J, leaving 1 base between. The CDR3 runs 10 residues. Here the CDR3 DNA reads TGTGCCAGCAGCTACTACGAGCAGTACTTC. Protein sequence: CASSYYEQYF. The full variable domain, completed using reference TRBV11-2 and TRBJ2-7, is EAGVAQSPRYKIIEKRQSVAFWCNPISGHATLYWYQQILGQGPKLLIQFQNNGVVDDSQLPKDRFSAERLKGVDSTLKIQPAKLEDSAVYLCASSYYEQYFGPGTRLTVT.

CDR3 in DNA: TGCGCCAGCACCGACACCGGGGAGCTGTTTTTT. Its protein product is CASTDTGELFF. The V call is TRBV10-2, the J call TRBJ2-2, with D uncertain. The CDR3 is made up of 11 amino acids. V was cut by 7 bases and J by 3 bases, with 3 bases left in between. Germline lookup yields CDR1 WSHSY and CDR2 SAAADI.

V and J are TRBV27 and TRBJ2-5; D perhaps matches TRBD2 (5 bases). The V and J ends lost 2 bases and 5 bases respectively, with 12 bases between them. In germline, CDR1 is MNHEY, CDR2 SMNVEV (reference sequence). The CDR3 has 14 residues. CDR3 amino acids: CASSLVGPGETQYF. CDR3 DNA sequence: TGTGCCAGCAGTTTAGTAGGTCCGGGGGAGACCCAGTACTTC.

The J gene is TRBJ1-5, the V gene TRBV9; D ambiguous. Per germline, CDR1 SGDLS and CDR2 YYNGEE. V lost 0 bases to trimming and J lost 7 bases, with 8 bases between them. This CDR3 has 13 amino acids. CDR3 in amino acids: CASSVGAGQPQHF. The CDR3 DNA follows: TGTGCCAGCAGCGTAGGGGCGGGCCAGCCCCAGCATTTT.

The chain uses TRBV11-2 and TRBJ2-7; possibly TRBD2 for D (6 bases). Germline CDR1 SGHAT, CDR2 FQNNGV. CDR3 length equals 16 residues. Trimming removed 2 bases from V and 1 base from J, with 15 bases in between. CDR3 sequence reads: CASSLKTLGGSYEQYF. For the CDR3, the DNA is TGTGCCAGCAGCTTAAAAACTCTTGGGGGGTCCTACGAGCAGTACTTC.

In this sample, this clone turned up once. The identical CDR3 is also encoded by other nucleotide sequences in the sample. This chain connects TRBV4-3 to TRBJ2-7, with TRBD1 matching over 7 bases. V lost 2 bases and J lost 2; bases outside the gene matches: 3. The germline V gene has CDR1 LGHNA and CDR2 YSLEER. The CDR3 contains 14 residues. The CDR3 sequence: CASSQYRGPYEQYF. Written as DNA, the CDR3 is TGCGCCAGCAGCCAATACAGGGGTCCCTACGAGCAGTACTTC.